This T cell receptor beta chain was obtained from a study of blood T cell repertoires in COVID-19. The wider study: PBMCs, B-cell-depleted T cells, or T cells provided the cDNA or gDNA that made up the material.

Data came from immunoSEQ multiplex PCR; TCRdb stores just in-frame clones and leaves some out. The sample shows about 16,000 clones, about 88% of them seen only once. This clonotype originated in a man in his sixties with acute or convalescent COVID-19. Specimen: peripheral blood.

The CDR3 bases are TGTGCCAGCAGCTTAGGGGTCAGGGATGAAGCTTTCTTT. The encoded protein is CASSLGVRDEAFF. V and J are TRBV7-2 and TRBJ1-1; the D gene is possibly TRBD1 (5 bases). The CDR3 is 13 residues long. V was pared by 1 base and J by 7 bases, with 10 bases between. Germline V CDR1 and CDR2: SGHTA, FQGNSA. The full variable domain, with the rest looked up from reference TRBV7-2 and TRBJ1-1, is GAGVSQSPSNKVTEKGKDVELRCDPISGHTALYWYRQSLGQGLEFLIYFQGNSAPDKSGLPSDRFSAERTGGSVSTLTIQRTQQEDSAVYLCASSLGVRDEAFFGQGTRLTVV.